This entry lists 26 T cell receptor beta chains sequenced from one sample in a study of metastatic and nonmetastatic thyroid tumors. TCRdb called clones again from the PCR reads with MiXCR. The sample comprises several thousand clones, less than 35% of which are singletons, and more than 25% rests with the top ten. Each patient came to thyroid surgery without any prior treatment (of any kind). Material: tumor tissue. These receptors were obtained from a female donor with papillary thyroid cancer or a benign thyroid nodule (not recorded which). Some clones in this sample may be carry-over from other donors' samples.

Judged by abundance, this clone is medium-sized (0.01 to 0.1%). The chain couples TRBV20-1 to TRBJ1-2; 7 bases are shared with TRBD1. Unmatched junction bases numbered 11, after V lost 0 bases and J lost 4 bases. The germline V gene has CDR1 DFQATT and CDR2 SNEGSKA (reference sequence). The CDR3 runs to 16 residues. CDR3 sequence: CSARDIGPGQIYGYTF. The DNA for the CDR3 is TGCAGTGCTAGAGATATTGGGCCGGGACAGATCTATGGCTACACCTTC.

This chain joins TRBV3-1 and TRBJ2-7; perhaps D is TRBD1 or TRBD2 (5 bases each). The germline V gene encodes CDR1 LGHDT and CDR2 YNNKEL (reference sequence). V dropped 4 bases and J dropped 2 bases, with 15 bases sitting between them. The CDR3 covers 15 residues. The CDR3 is CASSRAGTGPYEQYF. The CDR3, as DNA: TGTGCCAGCAGCCGAGCCGGGACGGGGCCCTACGAGCAGTACTTC.

The chain has TRBV5-5 and TRBJ2-2; D unresolved. Trimming left V 2 bases short and J 6 bases short, with 11 bases between. The germline gives CDR1 SGHKS, CDR2 YYEKEE (reference sequence). There are 14 residues in the CDR3. The CDR3 spells CASSFLPAAGELFF. The CDR3 coding sequence is TGTGCCAGCAGCTTTCTCCCCGCAGCCGGGGAGCTGTTTTTT.

The CDR3 region is CASSYSTIRSYNEQFF. The CDR3 nucleotides read TGTGCCAGCAGTTACTCAACTATCAGGAGCTACAATGAGCAGTTCTTC. The chain recombines TRBV6-5 with TRBJ2-1; D unresolved. This CDR3 comprises 16 residues. Germline V gives CDR1 MNHEY, CDR2 SVGAGI. Trimming left V 0 bases short and J 3 bases short, with 12 bases between.

In this sample, this clone is large. Here the CDR3 DNA reads TGTGCCAGTAGTATAGGGACAGGGTCTGGAAACACCATATATTTT. This encodes CASSIGTGSGNTIYF. This chain connects TRBV19 to TRBJ1-3, with 8 bases identical to TRBD1. After removal of 1 base from V and 1 base from J, the junction contained 0 bases not matched to a gene. Germline CDR1 and CDR2: LNHDA and SQIVND (reference sequence). CDR3 length: 15 residues.

This clone has just a few counts. The DNA for the CDR3 is TGTGCCAGCTTGGGGGCCAGAGGTGGCTACACCTTC. Translating it yields CASLGARGGYTF. J is TRBJ1-2 and V is TRBV7-3; D perhaps matches TRBD1 (6 bases). The CDR3 has 12 residues. V gave up 8 bases and J gave up 7 bases, with 14 bases separating them. Germline CDR1 is SGHTA and CDR2 is FQGTGA.

V and J are TRBV20-1 and TRBJ2-7; D gene uncertain. Trimming removed 5 bases from V and 1 base from J, with 18 bases in between. The CDR3 has 15 residues. Germline V gene sequence: CDR1 DFQATT, CDR2 SNEGSKA (reference sequence). CDR3 nucleotide sequence: TGCAGTGCTGGCCCATCGGATCGACGGTCCTACGAGCAGTACTTC. Translating it yields CSAGPSDRRSYEQYF.

The V gene is TRBV7-2, the J gene TRBJ1-6; 9 bases are a match to TRBD1. The V gene end was trimmed by 2 bases and the J gene end by 7 bases; junction bases not matched to a gene: 18. The CDR3 runs 20 residues. The V gene's germline CDR1 is SGHTA and CDR2 FQGNSA. In DNA, the CDR3 is TGTGCCAGCAGCTTATCGATTGCTGGGGGACAGGGAAAATTAAATTCACCCCTCCACTTT. It is translated as CASSLSIAGGQGKLNSPLHF. Filled out from reference TRBV7-2 and TRBJ1-6, the complete variable domain reads GAGVSQSPSNKVTEKGKDVELRCDPISGHTALYWYRQSLGQGLEFLIYFQGNSAPDKSGLPSDRFSAERTGGSVSTLTIQRTQQEDSAVYLCASSLSIAGGQGKLNSPLHFGNGTRLTVT.

This clone is labeled as large. The chain recombines TRBV27 with TRBJ2-2; tentative D call: TRBD1 (6 bases). CDR1 MNHEY and CDR2 SMNVEV come from the germline V gene (reference sequence). This CDR3 contains 18 residues. Trimming removed 5 bases at V and 2 bases at J, with 21 bases between. Here the CDR3 DNA reads TGTGCCAGCAGTCTTTGGGGCGGATTGGGGGCAAACACCGGGGAGCTGTTTTTT. Translating it yields CASSLWGGLGANTGELFF.

The chain links TRBV6-1 to TRBJ2-7; 9 positions agree with TRBD2. Germline CDR1 MNHNS, CDR2 SASEGT. The CDR3 has 16 amino acids. The CDR3 DNA reads as TGTGCCAGCAGGGAGGGACGAGCGGGAGGTCCCTACGAGCAGAACGTC. This translates into CASREGRAGGPYEQNV.

J is TRBJ2-3 and V is TRBV2; D is unclear. Trimming removed 5 bases at V and 0 bases at J, with 15 bases between. There are 16 residues in the CDR3. Per germline, CDR1 SNHLY and CDR2 FYNNEI. In DNA form, the CDR3 reads TGTGCCAGCAGTTTCCTGACACACCCGAGCACAGATACGCAGTATTTT. The encoded protein is CASSFLTHPSTDTQYF.

The chain uses TRBV4-1 and TRBJ2-7, with TRBD2 matching over 8 bases. The CDR3 extends over 16 amino acids. V shed 0 bases and J 5 bases; nucleotides not matched to a gene: 9. Germline V gene sequence: CDR1 MGHRA, CDR2 YSYEKL. CDR3 nucleotides: TGCGCCAGCAGCCAAGAGGGGCAGCGGGAGTGGAACGAGCAGTACTTC. As protein: CASSQEGQREWNEQYF.

V is TRBV9 and J is TRBJ2-1, with 13 bases that match TRBD2. The CDR3 runs to 21 residues. CDR1 SGDLS and CDR2 YYNGEE come from the germline V gene. V shed 0 bases and J 0 bases; nucleotides not matched to a gene: 12. CDR3 region: CASSVARTSGRVWSSYNEQFF. The CDR3 region has the DNA TGTGCCAGCAGCGTAGCTAGAACTAGCGGGAGGGTTTGGAGCTCCTACAATGAGCAGTTCTTC.

This clone has a handful of counts. The V and J genes are TRBV24-1 and TRBJ2-1; 11 nucleotides match TRBD2. The V gene's germline CDR1 is KGHDR and CDR2 SFDVKD. With 5 bases clipped from V and 1 base from J, the junction kept 9 bases outside the gene matches. The CDR3 runs 18 residues. The CDR3 sequence: CATSALLAGERSYNEQFF. DNA for the CDR3: TGTGCCACCAGTGCTTTACTAGCGGGAGAAAGATCCTACAATGAGCAGTTCTTC.

This sequence joins TRBV2 and TRBJ2-1; no definite D call. The germline V gene has CDR1 SNHLY and CDR2 FYNNEI. The CDR3 is 12 residues long. V lost 9 bases, J lost 7 bases, and 13 bases lay in between. The DNA for the CDR3 is TGTGCCAGAGGAGAGACCAAAAATGAGCAGTTCTTC. Translation gives CARGETKNEQFF.

The CDR3 is CASSPQGDEQYF. The CDR3 coding sequence is TGTGCCAGCAGCCCACAGGGGGACGAGCAGTACTTC. This rearrangement joins TRBV3-1 to TRBJ2-7, with 8 bases fitting TRBD1. V shed 4 bases and J 5 bases; nucleotides not matched to a gene: 1. Germline CDR1 and CDR2: LGHDT and YNNKEL (reference sequence). The CDR3 is made up of 12 amino acids.

In its sample, this clone ranks as large (0.1 to 1%). The chain employs TRBV7-3 and TRBJ1-1; D ambiguous. The germline CDR1 and CDR2 sequences are SGHTA and FQGTGA. The CDR3 has 14 amino acids. With 3 bases removed from V and 0 bases from J, the gap between germline ends came to 8 bases. The CDR3 here is CASSLEPMNTEAFF. CDR3 nucleotides: TGTGCCAGCAGCTTGGAGCCCATGAACACTGAAGCTTTCTTT.

The CDR3 region has the DNA TGTGCCAGCAATGGGGCAGTCAGTCGTAACACTGAAGCTTTCTTT. It is translated as CASNGAVSRNTEAFF. This chain joins TRBV12-3 or TRBV12-4 and TRBJ1-1; a possible D gene is TRBD1 (5 bases). V lost 7 bases, J lost 2 bases, and 17 bases lay in between. The CDR3 is made up of 15 amino acids.

This clone showed up just a few times. V usage is TRBV5-5 and J usage is TRBJ1-5; D ambiguous. Looked up from germline, CDR1 is SGHKS and CDR2 is YYEKEE (reference sequence). The CDR3 sequence is 16 residues long. The ends were cut back, 5 bases at V and 0 bases at J, with 15 bases in the middle. The CDR3 DNA is TGTGCCAGCAGGTTTGCCGCGGGAGATAGCAATCAGCCCCAGCATTTT. Protein product: CASRFAAGDSNQPQHF.

V gene TRBV5-1 combines with J gene TRBJ1-2, with 7 bases identical to TRBD1. The CDR3 loop spans 16 amino acids. CDR1 is SGHRS and CDR2 is YFSETQ in the germline V gene. With 4 bases clipped from V and 1 base from J, the junction kept 10 bases outside the gene matches. The CDR3 bases are TGCGCCAGCAGCCCGGAGGGGGCAGACCGTAACTATGGCTACACCTTC. Its translation: CASSPEGADRNYGYTF.

This clone was detected many times. The rearrangement uses TRBV4-1 and TRBJ2-7, with 12 bases lining up with TRBD1. The V segment lost 0 bases and the J segment 1 base; nucleotides outside the gene matches: 4. CDR1 is MGHRA and CDR2 is YSYEKL in the germline V gene. This CDR3 comprises 17 residues. The CDR3 loop is CASSQDPGQGASYEQYF. The CDR3 region has the DNA TGCGCCAGCAGCCAAGATCCGGGACAGGGGGCGTCCTACGAGCAGTACTTC.

This clone appeared a few times. Mismatch with germline at one junction end may stem from a read error. CDR3 region: CASSYFAVNTETFF. CDR3 sequence (DNA): TGTGCCAGCAGTTACTTTGCCGTAAACACTGAAACTTTCTTT. V and J are TRBV6-2 or TRBV6-3 and TRBJ1-1; D is unclear. Germline V gives CDR1 MNHEY, CDR2 SVGEGT. The CDR3 loop spans 14 amino acids.

Here the CDR3 DNA reads TGTGCCAGCAGTTTAACAAACTCTGGAAACACCATATATTTT. This translates into CASSLTNSGNTIYF. The J gene is TRBJ1-3, the V gene TRBV12-3 or TRBV12-4; D is unresolved. V was pared by 2 bases and J by 0 bases, with 5 bases between. The CDR3 totals 14 residues.

The rearrangement links TRBV6-1 to TRBJ1-3, with 7 nucleotides matching TRBD1. CDR1 is MNHNS, CDR2 SASEGT, per germline. The CDR3 covers 16 residues. V gave up 6 bases and J gave up 0 bases; unmatched junction bases: 8. CDR3 residues: CASRGTVWGSGNTIYF. The DNA for the CDR3 is TGTGCCAGCAGAGGGACAGTATGGGGCTCTGGAAACACCATATATTTT.

In the case of this clone: Because it lacks the conserved phenylalanine or tryptophan at the end, this CDR3 is likely a read error. The CDR3 loop reads CSAQEHLNTEAFS. CDR3 coding DNA: TGCAGTGCACAAGAACACCTTAACACTGAAGCTTTCTCT. This chain uses TRBV20-1 with TRBJ1-1; the D is unclear. V lost 6 bases to trimming and J lost 2 bases, with 13 bases between them. The CDR3 runs 13 residues. The germline gives CDR1 DFQATT, CDR2 SNEGSKA (reference sequence).

This chain connects TRBV9 to TRBJ1-1, with 8 bases that match TRBD1. This CDR3 region has 14 residues. The junction had 6 bases not matched to a gene; V was cut back by 3 bases and J by 5 bases. From germline, CDR1 is SGDLS and CDR2 YYNGEE. The chain's CDR3 is CASSEGTGLTEAFF. CDR3 DNA: TGTGCCAGCAGCGAGGGGACAGGACTTACTGAAGCTTTCTTT.